The 26 T cell receptor beta chains reported below all come from one sample, sequenced in a study of CD8 T cells in Susac syndrome. RNA amounts of about 0.5 to 1 ug underwent reverse transcription with random hexamers. Each CDR3 protein is one row after TCRdb ran MiXCR on the immunoSEQ multiplex PCR reads. The sample consists of 140,000 or so distinct CDR3 sequences, under 97% of them appearing once. Sequenced: CD4+ T cells from PBMCs. All receptors come from a human donor with Susac syndrome.

The genes are TRBV10-3 and TRBJ2-7, with D perhaps given as TRBD1 or TRBD2 (5 bases each). Trimming took 4 bases from V and 3 from J, leaving 7 bases between them. Germline V gene data show CDR1 as ENHRY and CDR2 as SYGVKD. CDR3 length: 12 amino acids. The CDR3 DNA is TGTGCCATCAGTGGGGACCACTACGAGCAGTACTTC. Translating gives CAISGDHYEQYF.

The chain recombines TRBV7-2 with TRBJ2-7; 9 positions match TRBD1. Germline V gene lookup returns CDR1 SGHTA and CDR2 FQGNSA. J gave up 4 bases and V 8 bases, and 9 bases lay outside the gene matches. The CDR3 runs 14 residues. The CDR3 is CASGNRDRDYEQYF. CDR3 DNA sequence: TGTGCCAGCGGTAACCGGGACAGGGATTACGAGCAGTACTTC. Full variable domain (outside the CDR3, taken from reference TRBV7-2 and TRBJ2-7): GAGVSQSPSNKVTEKGKDVELRCDPISGHTALYWYRQSLGQGLEFLIYFQGNSAPDKSGLPSDRFSAERTGGSVSTLTIQRTQQEDSAVYLCASGNRDRDYEQYFGPGTRLTVT.

This chain uses TRBV20-1 with TRBJ2-7; TRBD2 might be the D (6 bases). This CDR3 is 16 amino acids long. V dropped 5 bases and J dropped 2 bases, with 22 bases sitting between them. Germline V gives CDR1 DFQATT, CDR2 SNEGSKA (reference sequence). The CDR3 spells CSAPNWWEAGTYEQYF. The CDR3 nucleotides are TGCAGTGCTCCCAACTGGTGGGAGGCGGGGACCTACGAGCAGTACTTC.

This chain uses TRBV20-1 with TRBJ2-1, with TRBD2 matching over 7 bases. The CDR3 is 13 residues long. The trim removed 3 bases at V and 7 bases at J, leaving 6 bases unmatched. Germline CDR1 DFQATT, CDR2 SNEGSKA (reference sequence). In DNA form, the CDR3 reads TGCAGTGCTAGTGGCGGGAGTCGGAATGAGCAGTTCTTC. This translates into CSASGGSRNEQFF.

This clonotype came up once. J is TRBJ2-4 and V is TRBV23-1; D is possibly TRBD1 or TRBD2 (5 bases each). TRBV23-1 is designated an ORF whose function remains uncertain. The CDR3 runs 12 residues. Trimming took 4 bases from V and 15 from J, leaving 16 bases between them. The CDR3 DNA sequence: TGCGCCAGCAGTCGGGCCCCGGGACGGCTGTACTTC. The encoded protein is CASSRAPGRLYF.

The sample holds a few counts of this clonotype. This rearrangement joins TRBV6-2 or TRBV6-3 to TRBJ1-1; D uncertain. The CDR3 has 13 residues. In germline, CDR1 is MNHEY, CDR2 SVGEGT. V lost 2 bases to trimming and J lost 2 bases, with 6 bases between them. CDR3 sequence: CASSYVINTEAFF. Written as DNA, the CDR3 is TGTGCCAGCAGTTACGTCATAAACACTGAAGCTTTCTTT.

The chain carries TRBV20-1 and TRBJ2-7, with D possibly TRBD1 on 7 matching bases. Germline V gene lookup returns CDR1 DFQATT and CDR2 SNEGSKA (reference sequence). With 4 bases removed from V and 6 bases from J, the gap between germline ends came to 10 bases. The CDR3 has 11 residues. CDR3 nucleotides: TGCAGTGCTACCCAGGGGGGCGAGCAGTACTTC. It yields the protein CSATQGGEQYF.

Note on this clonotype: One end of the junction fails to match germline, which may point to a read error. The V gene is TRBV5-1, the J gene TRBJ2-5; D call uncertain. The CDR3 runs 12 residues. The V gene's germline CDR1 is SGHRS and CDR2 YFSETQ. The CDR3 sequence is CASKVNQETQYF. In nucleotides, the CDR3 is TGCGCCAGCAAAGTGAACCAGGAGACCCAGTACTTC.

The V and J genes are TRBV18 and TRBJ1-5, with D unclear. With 5 bases removed from V and 0 bases from J, the gap between germline ends came to 5 bases. The germline CDR1 and CDR2 sequences are KGHSH and LQKENI. CDR3 length: 13 residues. In DNA form, the CDR3 reads TGTGCCAGCTCATCAGATAGCAATCAGCCCCAGCATTTT. It translates to CASSSDSNQPQHF.

This clonotype appeared once. CDR3 region: CASSLFGTGAYEQYF. The CDR3 region has the DNA TGTGCCAGCAGCTTATTCGGGACAGGGGCCTACGAGCAGTACTTC. This chain connects TRBV7-9 to TRBJ2-7; 10 nucleotides agree with TRBD1. Germline assignment: CDR1 SEHNR and CDR2 FQNEAQ (reference sequence). The CDR3 is 15 residues long. V dropped 2 bases and J dropped 2; count of bases not matched to a gene: 3.

This rearrangement joins TRBV20-1 to TRBJ2-7; the D gene could be TRBD1 or TRBD2 (5 bases each). This CDR3 is 13 amino acids long. Germline CDR1 DFQATT, CDR2 SNEGSKA (reference sequence). V shed 1 base and J shed 4 bases, with 11 bases lying between them. Written as DNA, the CDR3 is TGCAGTGCTAGAGGGGATGGGGGTTACGAGCAGTACTTC. It translates to CSARGDGGYEQYF.

The J gene is TRBJ1-4, the V gene TRBV12-3 or TRBV12-4; D is undetermined. Between the trimmed V and J ends, which lost 6 bases and 0 bases, there was a span of 5 bases. The CDR3 consists of 13 residues. CDR3 nucleotides: TGTGCCAGCAGACAACCAACTAATGAAAAACTGTTTTTT. Amino acid sequence: CASRQPTNEKLFF.

The chain is built from TRBV7-2 and TRBJ2-3, with D possibly TRBD2 on 6 matching bases. Germline V gene sequence: CDR1 SGHTA, CDR2 FQGNSA. The V gene lost 3 bases and the J gene lost 7 bases, with 11 bases spanning the gap. This CDR3 has 13 amino acids. The CDR3 nucleotides read TGTGCCAGCAGCTTGGGGGGAGTCTATACGCAGTATTTT. It is translated as CASSLGGVYTQYF. The full variable domain, rest sourced from reference TRBV7-2 and TRBJ2-3, is GAGVSQSPSNKVTEKGKDVELRCDPISGHTALYWYRQSLGQGLEFLIYFQGNSAPDKSGLPSDRFSAERTGGSVSTLTIQRTQQEDSAVYLCASSLGGVYTQYFGPGTRLTVL.

The CDR3 loop is CSARDGILSYEQYF. In nucleotides, the CDR3 is TGCAGTGCTAGAGATGGGATCCTCTCCTACGAGCAGTACTTC. The chain employs TRBV20-1 and TRBJ2-7, with unresolved D. This CDR3 is 14 amino acids long. The V end lost 0 bases, the J end lost 0 bases, and 9 bases lay between the germline ends. CDR1 is DFQATT and CDR2 is SNEGSKA in the germline V gene (reference sequence).

V and J are TRBV28 and TRBJ1-5, with D uncertain. Germline CDR1 and CDR2: MDHEN and SYDVKM. Trimming shortened V by 2 bases and J by 9 bases, and 11 bases separated the two germline ends. This CDR3 region has 13 residues. The CDR3 here is CASSLPVDGPQHF. The DNA for the CDR3 is TGTGCCAGCAGTTTACCTGTAGATGGGCCCCAGCATTTT.

The genes are TRBV20-1 and TRBJ2-1; 13 bases are shared with TRBD2. After removal of 2 bases from V and 8 bases from J, the junction contained 9 bases not matched to a gene. Germline values: CDR1 DFQATT, CDR2 SNEGSKA (reference sequence). This CDR3 comprises 16 residues. The CDR3 sequence is CSARSGLAGLSDEQFF. In DNA, the CDR3 is TGCAGTGCTAGATCGGGACTAGCGGGACTAAGCGATGAGCAGTTCTTC.

This sequence joins TRBV29-1 and TRBJ2-4; D call uncertain. V was cut by 2 bases and J by 2 bases, with 7 bases left in between. Germline V gives CDR1 SQVTM, CDR2 ANQGSEA. The CDR3 has 13 residues. For the CDR3, the DNA is TGCAGCGTTGAACCCCCGTCCAAAAACATTCAGTACTTC. Translated, it gives CSVEPPSKNIQYF.

The chain recombines TRBV7-8 with TRBJ2-5; D may correspond to TRBD1 or TRBD2 (5 bases each). Germline V CDR1 and CDR2: SGHVS, FQNEAQ. This CDR3 has 15 residues. V was cut by 7 bases and J by 2 bases, with 17 bases left in between. The CDR3 loop is CASNPSRWGQETQYF. The CDR3 region has the DNA TGTGCCAGCAACCCCTCGAGATGGGGGCAAGAGACCCAGTACTTC.

The chain couples TRBV3-1 to TRBJ2-1; TRBD2 might be the D (6 bases). CDR3 length: 14 residues. V lost 5 bases and J 6 bases, leaving 14 bases between the germline ends. The germline gives CDR1 LGHDT, CDR2 YNNKEL (reference sequence). The CDR3 loop is CASSTRTNLNEQFF. The DNA of the CDR3 is TGTGCCAGCAGCACCCGGACTAACCTCAATGAGCAGTTCTTC.

The chain carries TRBV6-6 and TRBJ2-5, with 8 bases lining up with TRBD1. CDR1 is MNHNY and CDR2 is SVGAGI in the germline V gene (reference sequence). J was trimmed by 5 bases and V by 0 bases; bases with no gene match: 2. CDR3 length equals 14 residues. The CDR3 loop reads CASSYSDRGETQYF. DNA for the CDR3: TGTGCCAGCAGTTACTCCGACAGGGGCGAGACCCAGTACTTC.

V gene TRBV25-1 combines with J gene TRBJ1-5; D is uncertain. The CDR3 runs 12 residues. The germline gives CDR1 MGHDK, CDR2 SYGVNS. The V and J ends lost 4 bases and 4 bases respectively, with 5 bases between them. The CDR3: CASSAPNQPQHF. CDR3 bases: TGTGCCAGCAGTGCACCTAATCAGCCCCAGCATTTT.

This clonotype was seen a few times. This chain joins TRBV5-4 and TRBJ2-7; 7 bases fit TRBD1. V shed 5 bases and J 5 bases; nucleotides not matched to a gene: 7. CDR1 SGHNT and CDR2 YYREEE come from the germline V gene (reference sequence). The CDR3 spans 13 residues. CDR3: CASSRQGGDEQYF. The CDR3 bases are TGTGCCAGCAGTAGACAGGGTGGAGACGAGCAGTACTTC.

CDR3 region: CASSQVDLVVTDTQYF. The CDR3 nucleotides are TGCGCCAGCAGCCAGGTGGACCTCGTGGTCACAGATACGCAGTATTTT. The gene calls are TRBV4-1 and TRBJ2-3; D is unclear. Germline loops: CDR1 MGHRA, CDR2 YSYEKL. CDR3 size: 16 residues. Trimming left V 3 bases short and J 2 bases short, with 15 bases between.

A single count supports this clonotype. This chain links TRBV7-6 with TRBJ2-1; 15 nucleotides agree with TRBD2. Germline V CDR1 and CDR2: SGHVS, FNYEAQ. J lost 8 bases, V lost 5 bases, and 7 bases had no gene match. The CDR3 has 16 amino acids. DNA of the CDR3: TGTGCCAGCAGCCCTGGACTAGCGGGGGGGGAGGATGAGCAGTTCTTC. Translation: CASSPGLAGGEDEQFF. The variable domain in full, with the rest retrieved from reference TRBV7-6 and TRBJ2-1, is GAGVSQSPRYKVTKRGQDVALRCDPISGHVSLYWYRQALGQGPEFLTYFNYEAQQDKSGLPNDRFSAERPEGSISTLTIQRTEQRDSAMYRCASSPGLAGGEDEQFFGPGTRLTVL.

V gene TRBV7-2 combines with J gene TRBJ2-3; D may correspond to TRBD1 or TRBD2 (6 bases each). Germline lookup yields CDR1 SGHTA and CDR2 FQGNSA. This CDR3 is 15 amino acids long. Between the trimmed V and J ends, which lost 5 bases and 6 bases, there was a span of 18 bases. The CDR3 here is CASSRRGSGADTQYF. As DNA, the CDR3 is TGTGCCAGCAGCCGACGGGGCTCGGGGGCGGATACGCAGTATTTT.

The chain employs TRBV29-1 and TRBJ2-3; 10 bases agree with TRBD1. Trimming at V came to 6 bases and at J to 3 bases, leaving 6 bases not matched to a gene. Germline CDR1 SQVTM, CDR2 ANQGSEA. CDR3 length: 14 amino acids. DNA of the CDR3: TGCAGCGTGGGACAGGGGAGGTCTACAGATACGCAGTATTTT. Protein product: CSVGQGRSTDTQYF.